This record looks at one T cell receptor (beta chain) sequence and its context. These data come from a study of shared T cell receptors in the human thymus. CDR1 LNHDA and CDR2 SQIVND come from the germline V gene (reference sequence). CDR3 length: 15 residues. J was trimmed by 7 bases and V by 3 bases; bases with no gene match: 3. TCRdb's copy holds only in-frame clones and misses some; the assay was immunoSEQ multiplex PCR. The table records 450,000 to 650,000 clones, 78% of them present only once. The data were also submitted as part of a second study, on human thymus T cells. That source notes: The study used thymus tissue resected during corrective heart surgery.

This TCR was recovered from a boy less than two years old with a congenital heart defect. V is TRBV19 and J is TRBJ2-1; TRBD2 aligns across 13 bases. Sample: thymocytes. CDR3: CASSILTSGRNEQFF. Written as DNA, the CDR3 is TGTGCCAGTAGTATCTTGACTAGCGGGAGGAATGAGCAGTTCTTC.